This TCR beta chain appears in the sequencing data of a study of vaccination effects on CD4 cells after COVID-19. Subsequent to less than twelve days of culture, CD4+ T cells were isolated. Participants completed two doses of the BNT162b2 or mRNA-1273 vaccine. Days 3 and 7 were when half the medium was replaced with IL-2 medium. Assay: immunoSEQ multiplex PCR; the TCRdb copy retains only in-frame clones and omits some. The sample carries about 47,000 clones, roughly three quarters recorded once. This CDR3 comprises 15 residues. Trimming cost V 7 bases and J 7 bases; bases outside gene matches: 16. Germline V gene data show CDR1 as SGDLS and CDR2 as YYNGEE. Note on this clone: What it recognizes is unknown.

The clonotype originates from a human donor who received a COVID-19 vaccine. Sequences were derived from CD4+ T cells from PBMCs cultured without peptide, sampled after COVID-19 vaccination. The V and J genes are TRBV9 and TRBJ1-2, with 7 bases matching TRBD1. The CDR3 is CASASGGQRASGYTF. CDR3 DNA sequence: TGTGCCAGCGCGAGCGGGGGACAGAGAGCTTCTGGCTACACCTTC.